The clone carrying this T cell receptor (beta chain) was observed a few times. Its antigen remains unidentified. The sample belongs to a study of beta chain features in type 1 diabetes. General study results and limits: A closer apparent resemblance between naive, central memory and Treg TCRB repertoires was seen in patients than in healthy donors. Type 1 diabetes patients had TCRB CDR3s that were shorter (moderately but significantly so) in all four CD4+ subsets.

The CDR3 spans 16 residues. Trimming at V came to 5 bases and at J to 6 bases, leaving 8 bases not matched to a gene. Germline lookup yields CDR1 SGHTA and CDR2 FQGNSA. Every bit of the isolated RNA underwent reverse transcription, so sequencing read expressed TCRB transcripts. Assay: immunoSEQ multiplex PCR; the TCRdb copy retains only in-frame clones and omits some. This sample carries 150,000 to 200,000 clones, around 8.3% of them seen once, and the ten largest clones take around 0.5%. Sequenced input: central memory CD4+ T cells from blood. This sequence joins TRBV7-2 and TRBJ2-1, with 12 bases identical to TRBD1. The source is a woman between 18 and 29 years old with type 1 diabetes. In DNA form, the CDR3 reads TGTGCCAGCAGCCCATCCGGGACAGGGGGCCCCAATGAGCAGTTCTTC. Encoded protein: CASSPSGTGGPNEQFF.